One TCR beta chain is described in this entry. Its antigen remains unidentified. No qualities accompany the bases; no much larger clone lies one base away. Receptors were amplified or captured by the immunoSEQ multiplex PCR assay. The multiplex PCR relied on a mix of 60 forward primers for TCR Vbeta segments and 13 reverse primers for TCR Jbeta segments. The CDR3 region of rearranged TCR beta genes was amplified from genomic DNA with a multiplex PCR assay. The Illumina HiSeq System was used to sequence the amplified TCR beta libraries as 87-base-pair reads. Regarding the original processing steps: A later analysis tallied about 77 million unique TCR beta chains across the 666 repertoires, and some 10 million of those chains were shared by two or more donors. Raw reads were error-corrected and collapsed into unique sequences by a nearest-neighbor algorithm in which closely related sequences were merged to remove PCR and sequencing errors. CDR3 sequences were aligned to IMGT reference sequences to assign V, D and J gene segments. For a sequence to be retained, a match of at least six nucleotides was required to both a V gene segment and a J gene segment. Rearrangements were classified as productive when the CDR3 lacked stop codons and remained in frame with V and J, and all other rearrangements were classified as non-productive. CDR3 was defined according to IMGT convention as the region running from the second conserved V-encoded cysteine to the conserved J-encoded phenylalanine. In an earlier analysis of around 640 of the donors, sequences lacking an unambiguous match to a single V gene segment were excluded. An earlier analysis of about 600 of the donors called V segments functional above 56.7% productive rearrangements and segregating when the between-donor standard deviation exceeded 5%. To diagnose cytomegalovirus status from the catalog of TCR beta chain sequences, a statistical classification framework was built. In a later analysis, TCR nucleotide sequences were compared against IMGT/GENE-DB human TR gene sequences so that V and J genes could be assigned. Using the TCRdist pipeline, a later analysis assigned CDR3 sequences along with most-parsimonious VDJ recombination scenarios. In a later analysis, each TCR beta chain was defined by its CDR3 amino acid sequence together with its V-gene family, and reads lacking a unique V-gene family were excluded. To address suspected cross-contamination and a sequencing artifact, a later analysis removed roughly 580 highly shared, low-generation-probability nucleotide sequences. A later analysis calculated a clonal expansion index for each public chain from normalized within-repertoire ranks of inferred template counts. Generation probabilities in a later analysis came from a VDJ recombination model fitted to out-of-frame rearrangements, and those results were checked against IGoR. In a later analysis, TCR-TCR, TCR-HLA and TCR-CMV co-occurrence was scored with hypergeometric tests, and a repertoire-size bias correction was applied to TCR pairs. A later analysis estimated false discovery rates by permuting HLA or CMV assignments 20 times. In a later analysis, co-occurring TCRs were grouped using DBSCAN, with TCRdist sequence similarity added in when clustering inside HLA-allele-positive subsets. Repertoires with fewer than 30,000 or more than 120,000 public chains, plus five repertoires with anomalous nucleotide sharing, were excluded from co-occurrence clustering. TCRdb carries this immuneACCESS record with in-frame sequences only. Its versions omit some clonotypes, under half of them owing to an unresolved V gene in the studies checked, with the rest unexplained. V, J and clone size were drawn from that table, and D and trimming were deduced from the DNA. The sample table shows 200,000 or so clones, and about 80% are seen once. 1.4% of the sample is held by the ten biggest clonotypes.

CDR1 and CDR2, per the germline V gene (reference sequence), are LNHDA and SQIVND. The CDR3 runs 15 amino acids, cysteine and phenylalanine included. The sequence is cut down to CDR3 DNA, 45 bases in frame from base 1. V is cut by 7 bases and J by 4 bases, and the space between the germline ends is 19 bases. The cohort comprised under 700 healthy bone marrow donors. At the time of sampling, all cohort members were nominally healthy, though unrecorded immune exposures were likely present. The donor was CMV seronegative and belonged to the group of around 350 seronegative cohort members. Each donor provided a peripheral blood sample, and peripheral blood mononuclear cells were used for TCR beta sequencing. The Qiagen DNeasy Blood Extraction Kit was used to extract genomic DNA from the blood cell samples. These data originate in a study of cytomegalovirus exposure and HLA in healthy donors (dated by TCRdb to 2017 to 2019). The study in broad terms: In an earlier analysis of some 610 of the donors, around 300 Gb of sequence data and 117 million unique TCR beta sequences from 150 million to 200 million T cells were reported. HLA typing covered class I and class II loci at four-digit resolution. Among about 400 genotyped donors of the cohort, an average of roughly 230,000 unique TCR beta nucleotide sequences was sequenced per donor, of which roughly 17% were non-productive. Alongside the repertoire data, information on donor age, sex, ethnicity and CMV serostatus was compiled. All discovery cohort repertoires had been generated on a single sequencing platform. The aim of the study was to test whether cataloging public T cell receptors could identify signatures of past pathogen exposure. Of the 350 to 450 genotyped donors, approximately 83% fell in the genetic ancestry cluster associated with self-reported Caucasian donors. In an earlier analysis of a few hundred of the donors, high-throughput TCR beta sequencing was used to judge whether each TCR beta V gene segment behaved as functional or pseudogenic. The study combined high-throughput TCR immunosequencing, statistical association of individual TCRs with disease status, and machine learning to predict cytomegalovirus infection status. Approximately 300 gigabases of sequencing data and around 88 million unique TCR sequences made up an early release that covered under 750 HLA-typed donors. In the later analysis, no new phenotypic data were used to find candidate immune exposures; instead, reliance was placed on TCR beta sequences and their occurrence across donors. In addition to the first cohort of 666 subjects, a separate validation cohort of 120 different subjects was used. The number of donors typed differed by locus, with roughly 620-630 for A, B, C, DRB1 and DQB1, roughly 550 for DQA1, 600 to 610 for DPA1, and over 400 for DPB1. A later analysis re-examined previously published TCR beta repertoires from just over 650 donors and added high-resolution HLA genotyping to investigate patterns of TCR occurrence. Using immunosequencing, the study profiled T cell repertoires from 640 or so subjects and related those repertoires to cytomegalovirus serostatus. Several DR-DQ haplotypes were treated as single units for association and clustering because of strong linkage in the cohort. A later genetic analysis took genome-wide SNP genotypes for about 55% of the roughly 700 donors and used that subset as a discovery cohort. On the study overall, not on this receptor specifically: A later analysis reported that several top co-occurrence clusters appeared linked to parvovirus B19, influenza, CMV and Epstein-Barr virus. Across donors, most TCR sequences were observed very rarely, whereas some public TCRs were present in many individuals. A later genetic analysis reported fewer N-insertions in productive TCRs among donors in an Asian-associated ancestry cluster than the approximately 700-donor mean. When HLA alleles, especially DR and DQ, strongly co-occurred, attributing TCR associations to individual alleles was difficult. The earlier analysis of about 600 of the donors excluded over 15 rarely observed V segments, including chromosome 9 orphons, because counts were too low. The study listed approximately 160 TCR beta chains as associated with cytomegalovirus. In this cohort, only TCR beta chains were sequenced, and detectable features were limited by the absence of alpha or paired-chain data. A further reported finding was that TCR beta sequences accurately predicted the HLA-A and HLA-B alleles for most subjects in the first cohort. Correlated functional status among segregating V segments might be attributable to linkage disequilibrium, but an unknown experimental factor could not be ruled out. A few of the identified cytomegalovirus-associated TCR beta chains were confirmed in vitro to be specific for cytomegalovirus antigens. In a later analysis, TCR association rates were found to vary across HLA loci, with the most associated TCRs seen for DRB1 alleles and the fewest for HLA-C alleles. A later analysis associated some 17,000 TCR beta sequences with specific HLA alleles at a false discovery rate of 0.05. In a later analysis, HLA-associated TCR beta chains showed more clonal expansion and lower generation probabilities than non-associated chains that were equally common. For the cohort, immune exposure information was limited to CMV serostatus. Most CMV-associated TCR beta chains appeared to be HLA-restricted in a later analysis, and the HLA associations seemed to be driven largely by CMV exposure. In a later genetic analysis, a missense DCLRE1C variant was associated with V-gene and J-gene trimming of TCR beta chains, and the association was replicated in an independent cohort. An earlier analysis of several hundred of the donors showed that most TCR beta V segments appeared in productive rearrangements either about 87% or about 30% of the time, which broadly matched IMGT annotations. Sequencing depth was assumed to be roughly uniform across donors in the presence/absence analyses, though that assumption may not hold. In both the original and validation cohorts, the classifier was reported to diagnose cytomegalovirus status with high specificity and sensitivity. A cluster of highly shared sequence variants was judged likely to represent a technical artifact of the sequencing pipeline. It was suggested by the authors that the approach could potentially be generalized to other disease states and immunological phenotypes. Some IMGT-functional V segments, including TRBV6-2 and TRBV6-3, could not be distinguished by the 87-base-pair reads and were therefore excluded. Because HLA typing was missing for some donors at each locus, association tests included only the typed subset.

Source material: PBMCs. The clonotype comes from a girl aged 10-17 years in good health and CMV-seronegative. The rearrangement combines TRBV19 with TRBJ1-1; no D segment can be confidently identified. The nucleotides are TGTGCCAGTATAAGTAGAAAAGCGGCCCCCACTGAAGCTTTCTTT. Its translation is CASISRKAAPTEAFF.